The present TCR beta chain was sequenced within a study of early T cells in non-severe SARS-CoV-2 infection. Study-level background: Sequencing input comprised bulk RNA from unsorted whole blood; chain pairing was not available. Notes on the study in general: There was a bias toward anti-spike CD8 responses in VDJdb matching, which missed private and CD4 specificities.

The TCR library protocol attached unique molecular identifiers to the individual cDNA molecules. MiXCR, applied by TCRdb to the 5' RACE reads, yields one record per CDR3 protein. Of about 72,000 distinct CDR3 sequences in the sample, less than 9.5% were seen once. Many counts were recorded for this clonotype. The antigen is not known. Germline lookup yields CDR1 MDHEN and CDR2 SYDVKM. This CDR3 is built from 16 residues. Trimming cost V 2 bases and J 2 bases; bases outside gene matches: 7. This receptor was taken from an adult who was a healthcare worker with PCR-confirmed SARS-CoV-2 infection or an uninfected control (not recorded which). Sequencing used whole blood. This chain uses TRBV28 with TRBJ2-7; 9 bases are a match to TRBD1. In DNA form, the CDR3 reads TGTGCCAGCAGTTTACCACAGGGGGCGACCCCCTACGAGCAGTACTTC. Encoded protein: CASSLPQGATPYEQYF.